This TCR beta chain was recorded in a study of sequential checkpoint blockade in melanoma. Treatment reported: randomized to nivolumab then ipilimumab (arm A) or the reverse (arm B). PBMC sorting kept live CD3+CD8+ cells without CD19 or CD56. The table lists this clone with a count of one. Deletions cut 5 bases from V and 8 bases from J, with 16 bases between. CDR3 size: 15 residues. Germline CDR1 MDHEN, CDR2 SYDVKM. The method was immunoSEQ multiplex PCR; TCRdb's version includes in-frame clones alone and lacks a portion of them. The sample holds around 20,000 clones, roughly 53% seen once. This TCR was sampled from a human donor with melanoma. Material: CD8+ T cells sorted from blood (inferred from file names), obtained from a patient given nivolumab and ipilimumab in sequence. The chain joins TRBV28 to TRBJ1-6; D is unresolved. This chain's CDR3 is CASSLITEGYSPLHF. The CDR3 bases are TGTGCCAGCAGTCTAATCACGGAGGGTTATTCACCCCTCCACTTT.